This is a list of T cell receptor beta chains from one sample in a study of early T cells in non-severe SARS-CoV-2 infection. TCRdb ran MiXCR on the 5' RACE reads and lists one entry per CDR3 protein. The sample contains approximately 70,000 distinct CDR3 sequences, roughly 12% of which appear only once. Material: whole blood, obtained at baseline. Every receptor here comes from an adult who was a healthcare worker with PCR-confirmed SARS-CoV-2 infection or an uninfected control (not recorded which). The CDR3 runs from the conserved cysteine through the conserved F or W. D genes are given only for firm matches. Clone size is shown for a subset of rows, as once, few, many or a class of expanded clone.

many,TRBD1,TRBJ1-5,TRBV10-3,CAISDNRGRNQPQHF,TGTGCCATCAGTGATAACAGGGGGCGTAATCAGCCCCAGCATTTT
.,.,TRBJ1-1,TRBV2,CASSATALVFF,TGTGCCAGCAGCGCGACCGCCCTGGTTTTCTTT
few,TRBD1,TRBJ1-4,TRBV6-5,CASSRGQDKLFF,TGTGCCAGCAGCCGCGGACAGGACAAACTGTTTTTT
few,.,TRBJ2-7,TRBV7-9,CASSRDLSSYEQYF,TGTGCCAGCAGCCGGGATTTAAGCTCCTACGAGCAGTACTTC
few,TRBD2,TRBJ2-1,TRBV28,CASSFPLAGERNEQFF,TGTGCCAGCAGTTTCCCCCTAGCGGGGGAGCGCAATGAGCAGTTCTTC
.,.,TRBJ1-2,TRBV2,CASTLAVPGGYTF,TGTGCCAGCACTTTAGCCGTCCCCGGGGGCTACACCTTC
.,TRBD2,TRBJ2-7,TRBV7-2,CASSLAKTSGAYEQYF,TGTGCCAGCAGCTTGGCTAAGACTAGCGGGGCCTACGAGCAGTACTTC
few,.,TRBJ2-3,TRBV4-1,CASSPVGASTDTQYF,TGCGCCAGCAGTCCTGTCGGTGCTAGCACAGATACGCAGTATTTT
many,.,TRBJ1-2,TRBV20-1,CSAIPWGGLNYGYTF,TGCAGTGCTATACCCTGGGGAGGGTTGAACTATGGCTACACCTTC
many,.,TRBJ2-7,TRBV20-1,CSASGFSYEQYF,TGCAGTGCTAGTGGGTTTTCCTACGAGCAGTACTTC
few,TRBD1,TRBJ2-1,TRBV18,CASFPGRGRSVDEQFF,TGTGCCAGTTTCCCTGGCAGGGGGCGATCCGTGGATGAGCAGTTCTTC
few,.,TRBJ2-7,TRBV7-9,CASSPGPPYEQYF,TGTGCCAGCAGCCCGGGCCCTCCTTACGAGCAGTACTTC
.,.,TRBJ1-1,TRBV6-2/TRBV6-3,CASSYRGHELEAFF,TGTGCCAGCAGTTATCGTGGGCACGAGCTTGAAGCTTTCTTT
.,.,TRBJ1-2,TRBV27,CASSLSLRGYHGYTF,TGTGCCAGCAGTTTATCGTTACGAGGGTACCATGGCTACACCTTC
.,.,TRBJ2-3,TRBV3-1,CASIASGSPTDTQYF,TGTGCCAGCATCGCAAGCGGGTCCCCCACAGATACGCAGTATTTT
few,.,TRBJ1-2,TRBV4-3,CASSQTRTSVLGYTF,TGCGCCAGCAGCCAGACTCGAACCTCAGTTTTAGGCTACACCTTC
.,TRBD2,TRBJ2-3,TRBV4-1,CASSQGTSGATDTQYF,TGCGCCAGCAGCCAAGGGACTAGCGGGGCCACAGATACGCAGTATTTT
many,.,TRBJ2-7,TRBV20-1,CSASLPYSYEQYF,TGCAGTGCTAGTCTGCCCTACTCGTACGAGCAGTACTTC